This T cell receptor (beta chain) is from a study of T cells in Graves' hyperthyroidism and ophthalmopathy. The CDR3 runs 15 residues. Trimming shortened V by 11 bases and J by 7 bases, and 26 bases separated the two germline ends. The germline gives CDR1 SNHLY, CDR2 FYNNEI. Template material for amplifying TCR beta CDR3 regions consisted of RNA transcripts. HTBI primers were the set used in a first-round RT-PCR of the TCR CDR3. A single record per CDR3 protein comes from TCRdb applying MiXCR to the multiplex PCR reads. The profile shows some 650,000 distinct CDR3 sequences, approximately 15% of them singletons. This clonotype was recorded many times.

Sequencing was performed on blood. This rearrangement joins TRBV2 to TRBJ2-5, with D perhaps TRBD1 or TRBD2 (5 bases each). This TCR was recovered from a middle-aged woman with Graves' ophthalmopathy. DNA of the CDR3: TGTGCCTCCCGGGACCCATCCCGTGCTAGGGGGACCCAGTACTTC. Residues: CASRDPSRARGTQYF.